This TCR beta chain was observed in a study of cytomegalovirus exposure and HLA in healthy donors (dated by TCRdb to about 2017). In terms of the full investigation: According to a later analysis, one platform produced both the roughly 120 validation repertoires and the 620 or so repertoires of the first cohort. The aim of the study was to test whether cataloging public T cell receptors could identify signatures of past pathogen exposure. A separate validation cohort of 100 to 150 different subjects was used in addition to the approximately 700-subject first cohort. High-throughput TCR immunosequencing, statistical association of individual TCRs with disease status, and machine learning were combined to predict cytomegalovirus infection status.

Trimming removed 6 bases from V and 0 bases from J; the gene matches leave 4 bases unexplained. CDR1 and CDR2, looked up from the germline V gene, are MNHEY and SVGAGI. The CDR3 spans 15 residues, from the cysteine through the phenylalanine. Only the CDR3 portion is preserved as DNA: 45 bases, with reading frame beginning at the first base. With respect to this clone: Its recognized antigen is unknown. No much larger clone exists at a distance of one base, and base qualities are not known.

Separate from the roughly 650-subject first cohort, the validation cohort of some 130 subjects was the group to which the donors belonged. The paper as a whole reports these results and caveats: The classifier was reported to diagnose cytomegalovirus status with high specificity and sensitivity in both the original and validation cohorts. Of the cluster scores, about 94% were above 0 in a later analysis, which found that TCRs clustered in the first cohort also tended to co-occur in the 90 to 150 validation repertoires. In vitro tests confirmed that a few of the cytomegalovirus-associated TCR beta chains recognize cytomegalovirus antigens. A later analysis had no HLA typing for the validation cohort, so co-occurrence there was scored across all 110 or so repertoires. While some public TCRs were present in many individuals, most TCR sequences turned up only very rarely across donors. The authors suggested that the approach could potentially be extended to other disease states and immunological phenotypes. A total of 164 TCR beta chains were listed by the study as associated with cytomegalovirus.

The library was prepared using the immunoSEQ multiplex PCR assay. The original methods were these. A statistical classification framework was developed to diagnose cytomegalovirus status using the catalog of TCR beta chain sequences. The clones in this table, taken by TCRdb from immuneACCESS, are in-frame only. Not every clone is retained; where verified, under half of the shortfall comes from an unresolved V gene, and the cause of the rest is unknown. That table supplies the V and J calls and clone size; D and trimming were determined from the DNA. Counted in this sample were 140,000 to 150,000 clones; approximately 90% of them appeared once. Under 0.8% of the sample is taken by the ten largest.

The source material was PBMCs. The source of this sequence is a man between 18 and 35 years old in good health and CMV-seronegative. The sequence is built from TRBV6-5 and TRBJ1-3, and TRBD1 aligns with 8 junction nucleotides. The DNA reads TGTGCCAGCAGACAAACAGGGGGCTCTGGAAACACCATATATTTT. Its translation is CASRQTGGSGNTIYF.